Many counts were recorded for the clone carrying this T cell receptor (beta chain). Its antigen is not known. These data originate in a study of T cells in Graves' hyperthyroidism and ophthalmopathy. Study-wide results and caveats: Separation of ophthalmopathy from stable hyperthyroidism was achieved by a 13 V-J model. Most thyroid clonotypes with frequency above 0.001 were detected in blood.

Trimming left V 8 bases short and J 3 bases short, with 11 bases between. Germline assignment: CDR1 SEHNR and CDR2 FQNEAQ (reference sequence). The CDR3 consists of 12 residues. Stable Graves' hyperthyroidism meant no ophthalmopathy progression within 18 months. Patients aged 18 to 65 had newly diagnosed hyperthyroidism that had lasted under 2 months. Amplified TCR beta CDR3 regions came from RNA transcripts. First-round RT-PCR of the TCR CDR3 relied on the HTBI primer set. One entry per CDR3 protein, called by TCRdb with MiXCR from the multiplex PCR reads. The sample lists around 540,000 distinct CDR3 sequences; 46% were seen once.

The receptor's source is a woman in her late teens or twenties with Graves' hyperthyroidism. This rearrangement joins TRBV7-9 to TRBJ2-7, with D possibly being TRBD1 (6 bases). Material for sequencing was peripheral blood or thyroid tissue (not recorded which). CDR3 DNA: TGTGCCAGCGGGCCAGGGGACTACGAGCAGTACTTC. Amino acids: CASGPGDYEQYF. The variable domain in full, with the rest retrieved from reference TRBV7-9 and TRBJ2-7, is DTGVSQNPRHKITKRGQNVTFRCDPISEHNRLYWYRQTLGQGPEFLTYFQNEAQLEKSRLLSDRFSAERPKGSFSTLEIQRTEQGDSAMYLCASGPGDYEQYFGPGTRLTVT.